A selection of T cell receptor beta chains follows, all from one sample in a study of blood T cell repertoires in COVID-19. Here immunoSEQ multiplex PCR was the method, and the copy in TCRdb shows in-frame clones only, minus some. Of approximately 220,000 clones in the sample, approximately 90% were seen once. Input material: PBMCs or T cells enriched from blood (not recorded which). The receptors shown here come from a man aged 25 to 45 who had recovered from COVID-19. The CDR3 runs from the conserved cysteine through the conserved F or W. D genes are given only for firm matches. Clone sizes are given selectively: once, few, many, or a class where the clone is expanded.

J gene	clone size	V gene	D gene	CDR3 protein	CDR3 DNA
TRBJ1-1	NA	TRBV27	NA	CASSPIGDTEAFF	TGTGCCAGCAGTCCTATAGGGGACACTGAAGCTTTCTTT
TRBJ2-7	NA	TRBV4-1	NA	CASSQVRAYEQYF	TGCGCCAGCAGCCAAGTCAGGGCCTACGAGCAGTACTTC
TRBJ1-6	once	TRBV2	NA	CASSGGQYNSPLHF	TGTGCCAGCAGTGGAGGACAGTACAATTCACCCCTCCACTTT
TRBJ2-5	NA	TRBV7-9	TRBD2	CASSPDRGGRAQYF	TGTGCCAGCAGCCCGGACCGGGGGGGTAGGGCCCAGTACTTC
TRBJ1-1	NA	TRBV10-1	NA	CASSAGFGTEAFF	TGCGCCAGCAGTGCAGGGTTCGGCACTGAAGCTTTCTTT
TRBJ1-4	NA	TRBV27	NA	CASSSWAGDEKLFF	TGTGCCAGCAGTTCATGGGCCGGCGACGAAAAACTGTTTTTT
TRBJ1-4	NA	TRBV4-3	NA	CASSQDPQGKLFF	TGCGCCAGCAGCCAAGACCCCCAGGGAAAACTGTTTTTT
TRBJ2-7	NA	TRBV29-1	NA	CSVEAVGGREQYF	TGCAGCGTTGAAGCCGTAGGGGGAAGGGAGCAGTACTTC
TRBJ1-4	NA	TRBV7-6	TRBD1	CASSSSYGQGSHEKLFF	TGTGCCAGCAGCTCCTCCTATGGACAGGGCAGTCATGAAAAACTGTTTTTT
TRBJ1-5	NA	TRBV14	NA	CAENHRLMVFNQPQHF	TGTGCCGAGAACCACAGGCTTATGGTTTTCAATCAGCCCCAGCATTTT
TRBJ2-3	NA	TRBV4-3	NA	CASSQDFRADTQYF	TGCGCCAGCAGCCAAGACTTCAGGGCGGATACGCAGTATTTT
TRBJ2-2	few	TRBV13	NA	CASSLYGSLGEADTGELFF	TGTGCCAGCAGCCTCTACGGATCCTTGGGGGAGGCGGACACCGGGGAGCTGTTTTTT
TRBJ1-2	NA	TRBV19	TRBD1	CASSFDRGSFGYTF	TGTGCCAGTAGCTTTGACAGGGGATCGTTTGGCTACACCTTC
TRBJ2-1	NA	TRBV12-5	TRBD1	CASGLVQGGESSYNEQFF	TGTGCTAGTGGTTTGGTACAAGGGGGCGAGAGCTCCTACAATGAGCAGTTCTTC
TRBJ2-7	NA	TRBV4-1	NA	CASSQASGMVPANYEQYF	TGCGCCAGCAGCCAAGCTTCCGGGATGGTCCCAGCAAACTACGAGCAGTACTTC
TRBJ2-7	NA	TRBV29-1	NA	CSGSGGDKGIGEQYF	TGCAGCGGTAGTGGTGGGGACAAAGGTATTGGGGAGCAGTACTTC
TRBJ2-7	NA	TRBV5-4	NA	CASSLVADPSYEQYF	TGTGCCAGCAGCTTGGTAGCGGACCCCTCCTACGAGCAGTACTTC
TRBJ2-6	NA	TRBV7-2	NA	CASNLAQGGFSGANVLTF	TGTGCCAGCAACTTAGCCCAGGGGGGTTTTTCTGGGGCCAACGTCCTGACTTTC
TRBJ2-1	NA	TRBV27	TRBD2	CASSTLAGPSGEQFF	TGTGCCAGCAGTACCCTAGCGGGCCCTTCTGGTGAGCAGTTCTTC
TRBJ2-1	NA	TRBV4-2	TRBD2	CASSQEGGTSSYNEQFF	TGTGCCAGCAGCCAAGAAGGCGGGACTAGTTCCTACAATGAGCAGTTCTTC
TRBJ2-7	NA	TRBV29-1	TRBD1	CSVFASTGDFYF	TGCAGCGTTTTCGCAAGCACAGGGGATTTTTACTTC